These 23 T cell receptor beta chains share one sample of origin, sequenced in a study of technical replicates of blood from four donors. The data were produced by immunoSEQ multiplex PCR, yet TCRdb's version contains in-frame clones alone and is incomplete. This repertoire shows nearly 80,000 clones, roughly 91% found once; its top ten account for 0.3% to 0.45%. Sequencing used T cells isolated from PBMCs. The source of these receptors is a human donor in good health.

V is TRBV29-1 and J is TRBJ2-5; tentative D call: TRBD1 (6 bases). The end of the DNA aligns better with TRBJ2-7, so the J call may be wrong. The CDR3 is made up of 16 amino acids. Looked up from germline, CDR1 is SQVTM and CDR2 is ANQGSEA. Here the CDR3 DNA reads TGCAGCGTCCAAAGTATAGGACAGACATCTTCCTACGAGCAGTACTTC. Amino acids: CSVQSIGQTSSYEQYF.

This chain connects TRBV10-3 to TRBJ1-1, with D hard to call. With 5 bases removed from V and 0 bases from J, the gap between germline ends came to 10 bases. The germline CDR1 and CDR2 sequences are ENHRY and SYGVKD. The length of the CDR3 is 14 residues. Here the CDR3 DNA reads TGTGCCATCAGTAGAGATGAGCTGAACACTGAAGCTTTCTTT. Its protein is CAISRDELNTEAFF.

The chain is built from TRBV7-9 and TRBJ1-5, with TRBD1 identical over 7 bases. This CDR3 comprises 15 residues. The V gene end was trimmed by 5 bases and the J gene end by 4 bases; junction bases not matched to a gene: 8. CDR1 and CDR2 from the germline V gene are SEHNR and FQNEAQ (reference sequence). CDR3 nucleotides: TGTGCCAGCAGCCAAACAGGGGCTGAGAATCAGCCCCAGCATTTT. Translation gives CASSQTGAENQPQHF.

V and J are TRBV6-1 and TRBJ1-2; D is undetermined. Germline V gene sequence: CDR1 MNHNS, CDR2 SASEGT. The V end lost 7 bases, the J end lost 0 bases, and 12 bases lay between the germline ends. This CDR3 is 14 amino acids long. The CDR3 nucleotides read TGTGCCAGCACCGGGTCGAGGGCTAACTATGGCTACACCTTC. Protein product: CASTGSRANYGYTF.

The chain uses TRBV28 and TRBJ2-5; TRBD1 matches 8 bases. V gave up 4 bases and J gave up 4 bases; unmatched junction bases: 11. From germline, CDR1 is MDHEN and CDR2 SYDVKM. The CDR3 is made up of 16 amino acids. The CDR3 DNA is TGTGCCAGCAGTTCCCTCGACAGGGGAGGAGGAGAGACCCAGTACTTC. Protein: CASSSLDRGGGETQYF.

The chain links TRBV27 to TRBJ2-1; D perhaps matches TRBD2 (5 bases). Between the trimmed V and J ends, which lost 4 bases and 10 bases, there was a span of 11 bases. Germline values: CDR1 MNHEY, CDR2 SMNVEV (reference sequence). This CDR3 spans 12 amino acids. Written as DNA, the CDR3 is TGTGCCAGCAGTTCTTATTCGGGGGAGCAGTTCTTC. Residues: CASSSYSGEQFF.

The V gene is TRBV4-2, the J gene TRBJ1-4, with a possible D match to TRBD1 (6 bases). Looked up from germline, CDR1 is LGHNA and CDR2 is YNFKEQ. V dropped 2 bases and J dropped 2 bases, with 15 bases sitting between them. The CDR3 runs 17 residues. DNA for the CDR3: TGTGCCAGCAGCCAATGGGGGCCTCAGAGGACTAATGAAAAACTGTTTTTT. Residues: CASSQWGPQRTNEKLFF.

The chain recombines TRBV19 with TRBJ1-2; D is possibly TRBD1 (5 bases). The V and J ends lost 8 bases and 1 base respectively, with 8 bases between them. Germline lookup yields CDR1 LNHDA and CDR2 SQIVND (reference sequence). This CDR3 contains 12 residues. CDR3: CASPQGNYGYTF. CDR3 nucleotide sequence: TGTGCCAGTCCGCAGGGTAACTATGGCTACACCTTC.

This clone has a single count. This rearrangement joins TRBV27 to TRBJ2-1; D perhaps matches TRBD2 (6 bases). The germline V and J ends were trimmed by 5 bases and 0 bases, with 14 bases remaining between them. The CDR3 contains 16 residues. Germline V gene data show CDR1 as MNHEY and CDR2 as SMNVEV (reference sequence). The CDR3 DNA sequence: TGTGCCAGCAGTGACTGGGACTCAAGCTCCTACAATGAGCAGTTCTTC. Translated, it gives CASSDWDSSSYNEQFF.

This chain joins TRBV10-2 and TRBJ2-7, with unresolved D. This CDR3 has 14 residues. Germline CDR1 is WSHSY and CDR2 is SAAADI. V gave up 3 bases and J gave up 2 bases, with 11 bases separating them. CDR3 residues: CASSDWAVTYEQYF. The CDR3 DNA follows: TGCGCCAGCAGTGACTGGGCCGTCACCTACGAGCAGTACTTC.

CDR3: CASSSQITPVYGYTF. The CDR3 DNA reads as TGTGCCAGCAGTTCCCAGATAACACCTGTCTATGGCTACACCTTC. This sequence joins TRBV6-5 and TRBJ1-2; no clear D gene. CDR1 is MNHEY and CDR2 is SVGAGI in the germline V gene. This CDR3 region has 15 residues. V was pared by 4 bases and J by 4 bases, with 16 bases between.

The chain couples TRBV2 to TRBJ1-4; unclear D gene. This CDR3 region has 17 residues. The germline V gene encodes CDR1 SNHLY and CDR2 FYNNEI. V was shortened by 3 bases and J by 3 bases, with 17 bases between the two germline ends. The CDR3 DNA follows: TGTGCCAGCAGTGAGGGGATCAGTGTAGCGGCTAATGAAAAACTGTTTTTT. Encoded protein: CASSEGISVAANEKLFF.

The chain has TRBV11-3 and TRBJ1-1, with D maybe TRBD1 (5 bases). V lost 5 bases and J 4 bases, leaving 11 bases between the germline ends. The CDR3 sequence is 13 residues long. Germline V gene sequence: CDR1 SGHNT, CDR2 YENEEA. CDR3 sequence reads: CASSTTAPTEAFF. In DNA form, the CDR3 reads TGTGCCAGCAGCACGACAGCCCCCACTGAAGCTTTCTTT.

The rearrangement joins TRBV6-6 to TRBJ1-2; D may be TRBD1 (5 bases). Germline CDR1 is MNHNY and CDR2 is SVGAGI (reference sequence). There are 13 residues in the CDR3. Deletions cut 3 bases from V and 4 bases from J, with 9 bases between. The chain's CDR3 is CASSYAGFYGYTF. Here the CDR3 DNA reads TGTGCCAGCAGTTATGCAGGGTTCTATGGCTACACCTTC.

The rearrangement joins TRBV10-3 to TRBJ1-5; TRBD1 matches at 8 bases. V gave up 3 bases and J gave up 4 bases; unmatched junction bases: 2. Germline V gene data show CDR1 as ENHRY and CDR2 as SYGVKD. The CDR3 has 14 residues. The CDR3 here is CAISEQGENQPQHF. The DNA of the CDR3 is TGTGCCATCAGTGAACAGGGGGAAAATCAGCCCCAGCATTTT.

DNA for the CDR3: TGTGCCAGTCAAGGGGTTCCCGAAACAGGCGTCGAAGCTTTCTTT. The encoded protein is CASQGVPETGVEAFF. This chain joins TRBV6-6 and TRBJ1-1, with D possibly being TRBD1 (5 bases). The V and J ends lost 9 bases and 8 bases respectively, with 25 bases between them. The germline gives CDR1 MNHNY, CDR2 SVGAGI (reference sequence). This CDR3 comprises 15 residues.

V usage is TRBV29-1 and J usage is TRBJ2-3; D is possibly TRBD2 (6 bases). Germline V gene data show CDR1 as SQVTM and CDR2 as ANQGSEA. Trimming stripped 0 bases from V and 1 base from J, with 11 bases between. This CDR3 spans 15 amino acids. The CDR3 region has the DNA TGCAGCGTTGAAGATGACGGGGAGGGCACAGATACGCAGTATTTT. Translation: CSVEDDGEGTDTQYF.

The rearrangement joins TRBV12-5 to TRBJ1-2; 8 nucleotides match TRBD1. The CDR3 is 15 residues long. With V trimmed by 1 base and J by 7 bases, 8 bases remained unmatched. Germline CDR1 reads LGHNT; CDR2 reads FRNRAP. CDR3 nucleotides: TGTGCTAGTGGTTTGGCACACACAGGGGGAGGTGGCTACACCTTC. It specifies CASGLAHTGGGGYTF.

Only a few counts were recorded for this clone. The chain uses TRBV9 and TRBJ2-1; D not resolved. V lost 4 bases and J 7 bases, leaving 9 bases between the germline ends. This CDR3 comprises 12 residues. CDR1 is SGDLS and CDR2 is YYNGEE in the germline V gene. CDR3 coding DNA: TGTGCCAGCAGCCTTTCTCTTAATGAGCAGTTCTTC. It encodes CASSLSLNEQFF.

J is TRBJ2-7 and V is TRBV30; TRBD2 matches at 10 bases. Germline V gene data show CDR1 as GTSNPN and CDR2 as SVGIG (reference sequence). This CDR3 is 15 amino acids long. Trimming removed 5 bases from V and 1 base from J; junction bases left unmatched: 8. CDR3 loop: CAWDSGTSASYEQYF. DNA for the CDR3: TGTGCCTGGGATTCCGGGACTAGCGCTTCCTACGAGCAGTACTTC.

The chain joins TRBV2 to TRBJ2-7; TRBD1 agrees at 8 bases. The CDR3 contains 12 residues. With V trimmed by 7 bases and J by 2 bases, 1 base remained unmatched. Germline assignment: CDR1 SNHLY and CDR2 FYNNEI. For the CDR3, the DNA is TGTGCCAGCAACAGGGGGGCCTACGAGCAGTACTTC. It specifies CASNRGAYEQYF.

J is TRBJ1-1 and V is TRBV6-1, with D unclear. The CDR3 runs 11 residues. V was clipped by 3 bases and J by 6 bases, with 5 bases between them. Germline loops: CDR1 MNHNS, CDR2 SASEGT. The chain's CDR3 is CASSDGAEAFF. The CDR3 nucleotides read TGTGCCAGCAGTGACGGGGCTGAAGCTTTCTTT.

This chain joins TRBV5-4 and TRBJ2-5; TRBD2 matches 12 bases. The CDR3 is made up of 17 amino acids. Germline assignment: CDR1 SGHNT and CDR2 YYREEE (reference sequence). V trimming: 1 base; J trimming: 5 bases; junction bases outside the gene matches: 9. The CDR3 protein is CASSLLAGGPGYETQYF. CDR3 coding DNA: TGTGCCAGCAGCTTGCTAGCGGGAGGGCCGGGTTATGAGACCCAGTACTTC. Together with reference TRBV5-4 and TRBJ2-5, the CDR3 gives the full variable domain: ETGVTQSPTHLIKTRGQQVTLRCSSQSGHNTVSWYQQALGQGPQFIFQYYREEENGRGNFPPRFSGLQFPNYSSELNVNALELDDSALYLCASSLLAGGPGYETQYFGPGTRLLVL.